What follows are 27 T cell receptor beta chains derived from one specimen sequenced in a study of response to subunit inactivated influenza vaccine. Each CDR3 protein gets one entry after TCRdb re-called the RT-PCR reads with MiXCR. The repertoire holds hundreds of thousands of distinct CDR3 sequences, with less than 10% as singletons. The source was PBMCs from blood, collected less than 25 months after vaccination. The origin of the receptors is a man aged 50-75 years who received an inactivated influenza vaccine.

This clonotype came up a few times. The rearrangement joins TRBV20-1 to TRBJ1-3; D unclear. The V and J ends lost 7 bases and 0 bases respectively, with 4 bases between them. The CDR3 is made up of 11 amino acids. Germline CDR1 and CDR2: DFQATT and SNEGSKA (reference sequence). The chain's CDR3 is CSVISGNTIYF. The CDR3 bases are TGCAGTGTCATCTCTGGAAACACCATATATTTT.

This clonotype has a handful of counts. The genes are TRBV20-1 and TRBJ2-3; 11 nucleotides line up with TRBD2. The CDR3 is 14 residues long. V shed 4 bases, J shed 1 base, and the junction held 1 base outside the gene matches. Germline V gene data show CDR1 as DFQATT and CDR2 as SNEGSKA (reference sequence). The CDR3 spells CSAILAGGTDTQYF. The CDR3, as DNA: TGCAGTGCTATACTAGCGGGGGGCACAGATACGCAGTATTTT.

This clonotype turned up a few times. The CDR3 bases are TGCAGTGCTAGTTGGGGGGTCAGACTAGCGGGAGGGAATGAGCAGTTCTTC. Translation gives CSASWGVRLAGGNEQFF. This chain joins TRBV20-1 and TRBJ2-1; 14 nucleotides match TRBD2. The J segment lost 7 bases and the V segment lost 3 bases, leaving 11 bases of the junction unmatched. The germline CDR1 and CDR2 sequences are DFQATT and SNEGSKA (reference sequence). The CDR3 covers 17 residues.

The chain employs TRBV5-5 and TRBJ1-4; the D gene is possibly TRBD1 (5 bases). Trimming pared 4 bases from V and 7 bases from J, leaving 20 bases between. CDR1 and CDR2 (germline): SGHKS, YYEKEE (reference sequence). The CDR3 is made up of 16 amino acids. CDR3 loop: CASSHRTRGISEKLFF. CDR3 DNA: TGTGCCAGCAGCCACCGGACACGGGGTATTAGTGAAAAACTGTTTTTT.

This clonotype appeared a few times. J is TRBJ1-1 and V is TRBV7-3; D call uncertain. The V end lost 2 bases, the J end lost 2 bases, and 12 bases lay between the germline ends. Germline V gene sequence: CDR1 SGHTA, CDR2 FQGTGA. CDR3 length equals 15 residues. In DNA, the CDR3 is TGTGCCAGCAGCTTACTCGGACGGAGAAACACTGAAGCTTTCTTT. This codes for CASSLLGRRNTEAFF.

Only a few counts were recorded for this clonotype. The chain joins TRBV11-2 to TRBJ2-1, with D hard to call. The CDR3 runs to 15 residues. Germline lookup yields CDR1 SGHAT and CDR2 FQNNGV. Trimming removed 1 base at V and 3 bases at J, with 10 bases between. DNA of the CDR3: TGTGCCAGCAGCTTAGTAAGCGACTTCTACAATGAGCAGTTCTTC. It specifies CASSLVSDFYNEQFF.

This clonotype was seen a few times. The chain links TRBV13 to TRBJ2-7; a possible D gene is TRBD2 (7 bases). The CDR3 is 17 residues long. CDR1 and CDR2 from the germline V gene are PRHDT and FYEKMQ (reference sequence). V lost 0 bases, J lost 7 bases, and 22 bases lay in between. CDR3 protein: CASSLGGVWLADSEQYF. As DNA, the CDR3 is TGTGCCAGCAGCTTAGGCGGGGTGTGGCTAGCGGACAGTGAGCAGTACTTC.

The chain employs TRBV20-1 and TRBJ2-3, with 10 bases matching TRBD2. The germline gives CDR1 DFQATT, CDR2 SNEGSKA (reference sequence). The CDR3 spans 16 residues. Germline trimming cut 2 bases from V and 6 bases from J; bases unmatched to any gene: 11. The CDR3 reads CSARSASGGPGDTQYF. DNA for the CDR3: TGCAGTGCTAGATCTGCTAGCGGGGGTCCTGGGGATACGCAGTATTTT.

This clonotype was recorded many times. Here the CDR3 reads CAWSGLWDRGNEQFF. CDR3 DNA sequence: TGTGCCTGGAGTGGACTTTGGGACAGGGGCAATGAGCAGTTCTTC. The chain is built from TRBV30 and TRBJ2-1, with 10 positions matching TRBD1. J was trimmed by 6 bases and V by 1 base; bases with no gene match: 6. The CDR3 is 15 residues long. The germline V gene encodes CDR1 GTSNPN and CDR2 SVGIG (reference sequence). The entire variable domain, with the rest obtained from reference TRBV30 and TRBJ2-1, is as follows: SQTIHQWPATLVQPVGSPLSLECTVEGTSNPNLYWYRQAAGRGLQLLFYSVGIGQISSEVPQNLSASRPQDRQFILSSKKLLLSDSGFYLCAWSGLWDRGNEQFFGPGTRLTVL.

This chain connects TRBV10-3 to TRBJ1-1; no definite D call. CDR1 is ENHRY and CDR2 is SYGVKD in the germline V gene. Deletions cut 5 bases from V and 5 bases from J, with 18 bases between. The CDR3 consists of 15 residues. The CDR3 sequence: CAISKEWRLWTEAFF. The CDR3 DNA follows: TGTGCCATCAGTAAAGAATGGCGACTTTGGACTGAAGCTTTCTTT.

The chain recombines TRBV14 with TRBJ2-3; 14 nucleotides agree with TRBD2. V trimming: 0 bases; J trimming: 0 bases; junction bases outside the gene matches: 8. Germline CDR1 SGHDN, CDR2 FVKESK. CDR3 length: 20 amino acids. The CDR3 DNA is TGTGCCAGCAGCCAAGATTTCTGGACTAGCGGGGGGCCTAGCACAGATACGCAGTATTTT. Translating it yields CASSQDFWTSGGPSTDTQYF.

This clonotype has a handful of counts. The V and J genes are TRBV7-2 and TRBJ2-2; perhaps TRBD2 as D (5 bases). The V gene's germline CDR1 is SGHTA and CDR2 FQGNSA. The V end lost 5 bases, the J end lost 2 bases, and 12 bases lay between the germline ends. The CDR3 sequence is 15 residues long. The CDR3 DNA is TGTGCCAGCAGCCCCAACCGGGAAAACACCGGGGAGCTGTTTTTT. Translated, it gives CASSPNRENTGELFF.

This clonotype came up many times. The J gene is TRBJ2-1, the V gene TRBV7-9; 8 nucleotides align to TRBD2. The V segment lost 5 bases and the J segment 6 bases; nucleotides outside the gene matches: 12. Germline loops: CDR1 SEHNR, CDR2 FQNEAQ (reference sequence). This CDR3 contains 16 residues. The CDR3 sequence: CASSPPSAGGGNEQFF. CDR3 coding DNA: TGTGCCAGCAGCCCGCCGTCCGCGGGAGGTGGCAATGAGCAGTTCTTC.

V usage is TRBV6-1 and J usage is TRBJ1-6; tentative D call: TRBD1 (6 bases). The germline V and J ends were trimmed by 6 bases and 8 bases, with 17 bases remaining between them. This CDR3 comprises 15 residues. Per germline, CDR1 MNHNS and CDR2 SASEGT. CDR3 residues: CASSNDRSRYSPLHF. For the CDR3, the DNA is TGTGCCAGCAGCAATGACAGGTCCCGGTATTCACCCCTCCACTTT.

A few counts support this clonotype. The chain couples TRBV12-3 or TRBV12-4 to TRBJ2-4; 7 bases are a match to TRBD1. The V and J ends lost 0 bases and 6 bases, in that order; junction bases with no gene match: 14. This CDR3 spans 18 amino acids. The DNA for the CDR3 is TGTGCCAGCAGTTTAGCTCTGTTTAAGGGGGCGCCGGGAAACATTCAGTACTTC. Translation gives CASSLALFKGAPGNIQYF.

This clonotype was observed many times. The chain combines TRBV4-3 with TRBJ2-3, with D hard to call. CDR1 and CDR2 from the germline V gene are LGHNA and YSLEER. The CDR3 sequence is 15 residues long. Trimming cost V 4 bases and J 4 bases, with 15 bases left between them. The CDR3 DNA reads TGCGCCAGCAGCCCTCGGGCTAACCGAGCAGATACGCAGTATTTT. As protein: CASSPRANRADTQYF.

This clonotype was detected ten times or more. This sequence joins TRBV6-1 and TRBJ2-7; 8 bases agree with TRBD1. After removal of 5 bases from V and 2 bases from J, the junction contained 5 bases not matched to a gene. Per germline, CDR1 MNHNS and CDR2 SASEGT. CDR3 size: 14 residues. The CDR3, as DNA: TGTGCCAGCAGTCAAGGACAGGGAACCTACGAGCAGTACTTC. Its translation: CASSQGQGTYEQYF.

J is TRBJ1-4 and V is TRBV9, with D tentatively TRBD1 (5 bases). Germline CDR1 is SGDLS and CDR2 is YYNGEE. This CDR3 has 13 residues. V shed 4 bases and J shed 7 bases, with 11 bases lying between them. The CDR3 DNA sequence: TGTGCCAGCAGCACGGGGACTGGTGAAAAACTGTTTTTT. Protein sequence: CASSTGTGEKLFF.

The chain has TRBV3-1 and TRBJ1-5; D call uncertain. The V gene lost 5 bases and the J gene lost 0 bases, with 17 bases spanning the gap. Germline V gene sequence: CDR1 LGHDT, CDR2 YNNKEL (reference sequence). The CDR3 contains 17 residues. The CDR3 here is CASSSRHPHHSNQPQHF. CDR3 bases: TGTGCCAGCAGCTCCCGACACCCTCATCATAGCAATCAGCCCCAGCATTTT.

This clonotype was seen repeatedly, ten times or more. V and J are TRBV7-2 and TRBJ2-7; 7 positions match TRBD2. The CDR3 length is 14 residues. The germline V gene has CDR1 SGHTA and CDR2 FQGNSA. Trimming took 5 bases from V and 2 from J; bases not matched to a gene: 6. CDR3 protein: CASSLGLGPYEQYF. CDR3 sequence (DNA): TGTGCCAGCAGCCTAGGACTAGGCCCCTACGAGCAGTACTTC.

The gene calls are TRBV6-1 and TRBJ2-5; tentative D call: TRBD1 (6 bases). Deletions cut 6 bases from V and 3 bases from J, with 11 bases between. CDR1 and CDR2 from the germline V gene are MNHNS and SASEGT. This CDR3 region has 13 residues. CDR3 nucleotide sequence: TGTGCCAGCAGCCGAACAGGGAAAGAGACCCAGTACTTC. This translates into CASSRTGKETQYF.

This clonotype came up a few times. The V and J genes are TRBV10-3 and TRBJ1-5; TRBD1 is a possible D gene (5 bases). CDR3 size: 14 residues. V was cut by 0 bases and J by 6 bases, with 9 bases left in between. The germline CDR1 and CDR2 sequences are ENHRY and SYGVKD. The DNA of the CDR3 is TGTGCCATCAGTGAGTCGGGGCAGGCTCAGCCCCAGCATTTT. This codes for CAISESGQAQPQHF.

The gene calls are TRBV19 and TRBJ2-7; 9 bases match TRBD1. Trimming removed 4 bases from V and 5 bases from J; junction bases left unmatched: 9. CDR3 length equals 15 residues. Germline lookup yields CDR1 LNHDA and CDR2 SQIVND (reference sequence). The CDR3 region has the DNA TGTGCCAGTAGTACCGGGACAGGGTACCCCCACGAGCAGTACTTC. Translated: CASSTGTGYPHEQYF.

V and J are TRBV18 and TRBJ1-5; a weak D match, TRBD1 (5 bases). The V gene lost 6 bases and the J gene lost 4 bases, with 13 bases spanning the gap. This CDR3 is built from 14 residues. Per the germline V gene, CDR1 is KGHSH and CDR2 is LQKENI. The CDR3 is CASSADSRNQPQHF. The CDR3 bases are TGTGCCAGCTCTGCCGACAGCCGAAATCAGCCCCAGCATTTT.

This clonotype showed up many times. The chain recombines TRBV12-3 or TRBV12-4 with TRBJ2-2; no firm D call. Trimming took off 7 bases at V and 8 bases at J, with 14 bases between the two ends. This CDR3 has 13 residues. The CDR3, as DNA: TGTGCCAGCAATACCCTAGATTCTGGGGAGCTGTTTTTT. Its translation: CASNTLDSGELFF.

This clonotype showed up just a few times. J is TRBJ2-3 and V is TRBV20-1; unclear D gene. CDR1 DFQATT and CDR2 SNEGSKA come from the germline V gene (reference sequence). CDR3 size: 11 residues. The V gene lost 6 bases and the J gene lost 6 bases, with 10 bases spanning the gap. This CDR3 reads CSAPRPDTQYF. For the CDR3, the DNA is TGCAGTGCCCCACGACCCGATACGCAGTATTTT.

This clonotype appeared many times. The CDR3 region has the DNA TGCGCCAGCAGCCTGGGGACGGCCGCCGACGAGCAGTACTTC. Encoded protein: CASSLGTAADEQYF. The genes are TRBV5-1 and TRBJ2-7; D tentatively reads TRBD1 or TRBD2 (5 bases each). V was clipped by 4 bases and J by 5 bases, with 16 bases between them. This CDR3 is 14 amino acids long. CDR1 and CDR2 from the germline V gene are SGHRS and YFSETQ.